Each of the 23 T cell receptor beta chains below was sequenced from the same sample in a study of shared clonotypes between healthy human individuals. The protocol was immunoSEQ multiplex PCR, while the TCRdb copy is restricted to in-frame clones and leaves out a portion. Of 700,000 to 950,000 clones in the sample, roughly 96% were seen once. Naive CD8 isolation took CD45RO-negative cells positively selected for CCR7 and excluded terminally differentiated effector memory CD45RA+ cells. The specimen sequenced was naive CD8+ T cells sorted from blood. All receptors come from a man aged 30 to 39 in good health.

Note on this clone: Distinct nucleotide sequences in the sample also encode this CDR3. The genes are TRBV7-9 and TRBJ2-1; TRBD2 matches at 7 bases. V gave up 1 base and J gave up 10 bases; unmatched junction bases: 1. Germline CDR1 reads SEHNR; CDR2 reads FQNEAQ (reference sequence). This CDR3 spans 12 amino acids. This chain's CDR3 is CASSLEGGEQFF. CDR3 DNA: TGTGCCAGCAGCTTAGAGGGAGGGGAGCAGTTCTTC.

Points on this clone: The same CDR3 arises from other DNA sequences in this sample as well. J is TRBJ2-3 and V is TRBV27; a weak D match, TRBD2 (5 bases). Per germline, CDR1 MNHEY and CDR2 SMNVEV (reference sequence). The CDR3 covers 15 residues. Trimming removed 2 bases at V and 4 bases at J, with 13 bases between. The DNA of the CDR3 is TGTGCCAGCAGTTTAGGTGGGAGATCCGCAGATACGCAGTATTTT. Protein: CASSLGGRSADTQYF.

The CDR3 DNA reads TGTGCCAGCAGTTCTTACAGGGATGGCAATCAGCCCCAGCATTTT. Protein product: CASSSYRDGNQPQHF. V and J are TRBV28 and TRBJ1-5, with D perhaps matching TRBD1 (6 bases). CDR1 and CDR2 from the germline V gene are MDHEN and SYDVKM. There are 15 residues in the CDR3. V lost 4 bases to trimming and J lost 2 bases, with 12 bases between them. Full variable domain (rest looked up from reference TRBV28 and TRBJ1-5): DVKVTQSSRYLVKRTGEKVFLECVQDMDHENMFWYRQDPGLGLRLIYFSYDVKMKEKGDIPEGYSVSREKKERFSLILESASTNQTSMYLCASSSYRDGNQPQHFGDGTRLSIL.

The chain carries TRBV28 and TRBJ2-7, with 7 bases matching TRBD2. V dropped 1 base and J dropped 6; count of bases not matched to a gene: 6. The CDR3 contains 14 residues. Germline values: CDR1 MDHEN, CDR2 SYDVKM. This CDR3 is CASSLYSGPFEQYF. The CDR3 coding sequence is TGTGCCAGCAGTTTATATAGCGGGCCCTTCGAGCAGTACTTC.

This chain joins TRBV10-1 and TRBJ2-1, with TRBD2 identical over 12 bases. CDR1 and CDR2 from the germline V gene are WNHNN and SYGVQD (reference sequence). The CDR3 length is 13 residues. V trimming: 2 bases; J trimming: 10 bases; junction bases outside the gene matches: 0. The CDR3 DNA reads as TGCGCCAGCAGTGAGGGACTAGCGGGAGAGCAGTTCTTC. As protein: CASSEGLAGEQFF.

The J gene is TRBJ2-7, the V gene TRBV13, with D possibly TRBD1 on 6 matching bases. CDR1 and CDR2 from the germline V gene are PRHDT and FYEKMQ (reference sequence). The CDR3 is made up of 15 amino acids. Trimming removed 3 bases from V and 0 bases from J, with 12 bases in between. CDR3 DNA: TGTGCCAGCAGCTTCTTCAGGGGACCCTCCTACGAGCAGTACTTC. Protein: CASSFFRGPSYEQYF.

The gene calls are TRBV27 and TRBJ2-7; no clear D. V was pared by 0 bases and J by 8 bases, with 11 bases between. Germline V lookup: CDR1 MNHEY, CDR2 SMNVEV (reference sequence). This CDR3 has 13 residues. The CDR3 here is CASSLSSAGKQYF. CDR3 DNA: TGTGCCAGCAGTTTATCCTCCGCAGGAAAGCAGTACTTC.

Concerning this clone itself: At the DNA level, this CDR3 is encoded by other sequences in the same sample as well. The rearrangement uses TRBV7-9 and TRBJ2-7, with D maybe TRBD1 (5 bases). Germline assignment: CDR1 SEHNR and CDR2 FQNEAQ (reference sequence). Deletions cut 2 bases from V and 4 bases from J, with 6 bases between. CDR3 length: 12 amino acids. In DNA form, the CDR3 reads TGTGCCAGCAGCTTACAGGGATACGAGCAGTACTTC. Translating gives CASSLQGYEQYF.

This chain links TRBV5-4 with TRBJ1-1, with a weak D call TRBD1 (6 bases). The CDR3 is made up of 14 amino acids. Germline V gene data show CDR1 as SGHNT and CDR2 as YYREEE (reference sequence). V gave up 4 bases and J gave up 4 bases, with 14 bases separating them. The CDR3 nucleotides are TGTGCCAGCAGCCAAGTAGGGGGGGGCACTGAAGCTTTCTTT. Its translation: CASSQVGGGTEAFF. Filled out from reference TRBV5-4 and TRBJ1-1, the complete variable domain reads ETGVTQSPTHLIKTRGQQVTLRCSSQSGHNTVSWYQQALGQGPQFIFQYYREEENGRGNFPPRFSGLQFPNYSSELNVNALELDDSALYLCASSQVGGGTEAFFGQGTRLTVV.

V usage is TRBV27 and J usage is TRBJ2-7; TRBD2 matches 13 bases. The germline gives CDR1 MNHEY, CDR2 SMNVEV (reference sequence). After removal of 4 bases from V and 6 bases from J, the junction contained 6 bases not matched to a gene. The CDR3 length is 15 residues. The CDR3 loop reads CASSSGTSGNSEQYF. CDR3 DNA: TGTGCCAGCAGTTCCGGGACTAGCGGGAACTCCGAGCAGTACTTC.

The chain uses TRBV21-1 and TRBJ2-5; the table's D call of TRBD2 was not tested on the DNA. TRBV21-1 has pseudogene status. The CDR3 sequence is 16 residues long. CDR3 loop: CASSPLRPIPRETQYF. In DNA form, the CDR3 reads TGTGCCAGCAGCCCACTCCGACCGATCCCGCGGGAGACCCAGTACTTC.

The chain combines TRBV5-8 with TRBJ2-5, with D perhaps matching TRBD1 (5 bases). CDR1 and CDR2 from the germline V gene are SGHTS and YDEGEE. The CDR3 has 13 residues. Trimming cost V 2 bases and J 1 base, with 6 bases left between them. CDR3 protein: CASSFQGQETQYF. The CDR3 nucleotides read TGTGCCAGCAGCTTCCAGGGCCAAGAGACCCAGTACTTC.

This clone has a single count. The V gene is TRBV5-4, the J gene TRBJ1-5; TRBD1 matches 9 bases. The germline V gene encodes CDR1 SGHNT and CDR2 YYREEE (reference sequence). The CDR3 runs 15 residues. With V trimmed by 4 bases and J by 9 bases, 11 bases remained unmatched. In nucleotides, the CDR3 is TGTGCCAGCAGCCTCGGGGGGACAGGGATGCGGCCCCAGCATTTT. Translating gives CASSLGGTGMRPQHF.

With respect to this clone: Relative to the germline gene, one junction end is altered; a read error may explain this. This chain joins TRBV4-1 and TRBJ1-2, with 11 bases fitting TRBD1. This CDR3 is 15 amino acids long. Germline V gives CDR1 MGHRA, CDR2 YSYEKL. The CDR3 DNA is TGCGCCAGCAGCCAGGGGACAGGGGGGGACTATGGCTACATCTTC. The encoded protein is CASSQGTGGDYGYIF.

The chain carries TRBV6-6 and TRBJ2-7, with 10 bases matching TRBD1. The CDR3 extends over 14 amino acids. V dropped 7 bases and J dropped 3; count of bases not matched to a gene: 6. Germline loops: CDR1 MNHNY, CDR2 SVGAGI (reference sequence). As DNA, the CDR3 is TGTGCCAGCATCCGACAGGGGGCTAGCTACGAGCAGTACTTC. Translating gives CASIRQGASYEQYF.

This chain links TRBV6-4 with TRBJ1-1, with no clear D. The CDR3 is 13 residues long. Germline assignment: CDR1 MRHNA and CDR2 SNTAGT. The V end lost 3 bases, the J end lost 4 bases, and 9 bases lay between the germline ends. This chain's CDR3 is CASSEAGGTEAFF. CDR3 nucleotide sequence: TGTGCCAGCAGTGAGGCCGGCGGCACTGAAGCTTTCTTT.

The CDR3 is CASSEIRDGDPNTGELFF. The CDR3 coding sequence is TGTGCCAGCAGTGAAATAAGGGACGGGGACCCGAACACCGGGGAGCTGTTTTTT. The genes are TRBV6-1 and TRBJ2-2; tentatively, D is TRBD1 or TRBD2 (5 bases each). Between the trimmed V and J ends, which lost 2 bases and 0 bases, there was a span of 16 bases. CDR3 size: 18 residues. Germline V gene data show CDR1 as MNHNS and CDR2 as SASEGT.

The genes are TRBV27 and TRBJ2-6; possibly TRBD2 for D (5 bases). CDR1 and CDR2 (germline): MNHEY, SMNVEV (reference sequence). Trimming pared 6 bases from V and 2 bases from J, leaving 14 bases between. This CDR3 region has 16 residues. For the CDR3, the DNA is TGTGCCAGCAGCCCCTTGCGGGCCACTGGGGCCAACGTCCTGACTTTC. Translating gives CASSPLRATGANVLTF.

CDR3 loop: CASSPGSEVWADSYEQYF. CDR3 nucleotides: TGTGCCAGCTCACCGGGAAGTGAGGTGTGGGCAGACTCCTACGAGCAGTACTTC. The V and J genes are TRBV18 and TRBJ2-7; unclear D gene. The germline gives CDR1 KGHSH, CDR2 LQKENI. The CDR3 consists of 18 residues. V lost 3 bases and J lost 0, with 21 bases in between.

The chain uses TRBV29-1 and TRBJ2-7; tentatively, D is TRBD1 (6 bases). Germline loops: CDR1 SQVTM, CDR2 ANQGSEA. V lost 7 bases and J 4 bases, leaving 17 bases between the germline ends. This CDR3 spans 13 amino acids. CDR3 residues: CSALRGLGYEQYF. CDR3 bases: TGCAGCGCCCTTAGGGGGTTAGGATACGAGCAGTACTTC.

This chain's CDR3 is CASSLLETQYF. The CDR3 bases are TGTGCCAGCAGTTTATTGGAGACCCAGTACTTC. The chain recombines TRBV28 with TRBJ2-5; D is unresolved. This CDR3 is 11 amino acids long. V was pared by 1 base and J by 5 bases, with 2 bases between. The germline gives CDR1 MDHEN, CDR2 SYDVKM.

This clone has a single count. The chain combines TRBV7-9 with TRBJ2-1, with D unresolved. Germline V CDR1 and CDR2: SEHNR, FQNEAQ (reference sequence). The CDR3 length is 11 residues. Trimming shortened V by 6 bases and J by 3 bases, and 3 bases separated the two germline ends. The CDR3 DNA is TGTGCCAGCAGATTCTACAATGAGCAGTTCTTC. Its translation is CASRFYNEQFF.

The chain's CDR3 is CASSQDRDTEAFF. As DNA, the CDR3 is TGCGCCAGCAGCCAAGACCGGGACACTGAAGCTTTCTTT. The chain combines TRBV4-1 with TRBJ1-1; no reliable D call. V gave up 0 bases and J gave up 3 bases, with 5 bases separating them. The CDR3 runs to 13 residues. Per the germline V gene, CDR1 is MGHRA and CDR2 is YSYEKL.